Each of the 32 T cell receptor beta chains below was sequenced from the same sample in a study of vaccination and CD4 T cells after COVID-19. As for treatment: roughly 10-day PBMC culture with coronavirus spike peptide pools or control peptides (ViraFEST assay). Cultured CD4+ T-cell DNA underwent Oncomine TCR Beta short-read sequencing. TCRdb used MiXCR to reprocess the PCR reads, holding one entry per CDR3 protein. The sample has more than 10,000 distinct CDR3 sequences; 73% are singletons. These receptors have no known antigen. Material for sequencing was CD4+ T cells from blood, cultured in vitro. Receptors originate from a human donor who had recovered from COVID-19.

The rearrangement joins TRBV15 to TRBJ2-1, with TRBD2 matching over 10 bases. V lost 5 bases, J lost 7 bases, and 14 bases stayed unmatched. CDR1 is LNHNV and CDR2 is YYDKDF in the germline V gene (reference sequence). The CDR3 extends over 17 amino acids. For the CDR3, the DNA is TGTGCCACCAGCCCAATAAGGCCTAGCGGGAGTGGGAATGAGCAGTTCTTC. Amino acids: CATSPIRPSGSGNEQFF.

This clonotype was seen once. V is TRBV20-1 and J is TRBJ2-5, with 7 bases that match TRBD1. The V gene's germline CDR1 is DFQATT and CDR2 SNEGSKA (reference sequence). The CDR3 runs to 14 residues. V was pared by 3 bases and J by 2 bases, with 6 bases of the junction left unmatched. The CDR3 bases are TGCAGTGCTAGGTTCTGGGACAGACAAGAGACCCAGTACTTC. It translates to CSARFWDRQETQYF.

The chain is built from TRBV20-1 and TRBJ1-5; the D gene is possibly TRBD1 (5 bases). Looked up from germline, CDR1 is DFQATT and CDR2 is SNEGSKA (reference sequence). The length of the CDR3 is 14 residues. The germline V and J ends were trimmed by 5 bases and 7 bases, with 18 bases remaining between them. CDR3 sequence (DNA): TGCAGTGCTCCCCCGGACACCGTGGGACAGCCCCAGCATTTT. Protein product: CSAPPDTVGQPQHF.

This chain connects TRBV7-3 to TRBJ2-2; D is unclear. The CDR3 spans 16 residues. Looked up from germline, CDR1 is SGHTA and CDR2 is FQGTGA. V lost 1 base to trimming and J lost 0 bases, with 9 bases between them. The DNA for the CDR3 is TGTGCCAGCAGCTTAATGCCGCTAGCGAACACCGGGGAGCTGTTTTTT. It specifies CASSLMPLANTGELFF.

V is TRBV2 and J is TRBJ1-5, with 7 bases fitting TRBD1. CDR1 and CDR2 from the germline V gene are SNHLY and FYNNEI. Losses at the gene ends were 11 bases for V and 5 bases for J; bases not matched to a gene: 12. The CDR3 runs 14 residues. CDR3: CAPRGLQGDQPQHF. The CDR3 coding sequence is TGTGCCCCCAGGGGGTTGCAGGGAGATCAGCCCCAGCATTTT. Variable domain in full (rest from reference TRBV2 and TRBJ1-5): EPEVTQTPSHQVTQMGQEVILRCVPISNHLYFYWYRQILGQKVEFLVSFYNNEISEKSEIFDDQFSVERPDGSNFTLKIRSTKLEDSAMYFCAPRGLQGDQPQHFGDGTRLSIL.

In DNA form, the CDR3 reads TGCAGTGTTCAAGACAGGGGCAATCAGCCCCAGCATTTT. As protein: CSVQDRGNQPQHF. This chain links TRBV20-1 with TRBJ1-5, with 7 positions matching TRBD1. The germline V gene encodes CDR1 DFQATT and CDR2 SNEGSKA (reference sequence). V dropped 7 bases and J dropped 2; count of bases not matched to a gene: 5. This CDR3 has 13 residues.

The chain links TRBV20-1 to TRBJ2-7; TRBD2 matches at 9 bases. The CDR3 is 15 residues long. Germline values: CDR1 DFQATT, CDR2 SNEGSKA (reference sequence). V lost 6 bases and J lost 2; bases outside the gene matches: 11. The CDR3, as DNA: TGCAGTGCGAACCCAGTTAGCGGGAGACCCTACGAGCAGTACTTC. Protein: CSANPVSGRPYEQYF.

The rearrangement joins TRBV25-1 to TRBJ2-2; D unclear. Germline-derived CDR1 and CDR2 are MGHDK and SYGVNS. Trimming shortened V by 2 bases and J by 6 bases, and 10 bases separated the two germline ends. The CDR3 is 14 residues long. The CDR3 sequence is CASSEIRVAGELFF. Here the CDR3 DNA reads TGTGCCAGCAGTGAAATAAGGGTCGCCGGGGAGCTGTTTTTT. Using reference TRBV25-1 and TRBJ2-2 for the parts outside the CDR3, the full variable domain is EADIYQTPRYLVIGTGKKITLECSQTMGHDKMYWYQQDPGMELHLIHYSYGVNSTEKGDLSSESTVSRIRTEHFPLTLESARPSHTSQYLCASSEIRVAGELFFGEGSRLTVL.

The chain is built from TRBV2 and TRBJ2-7; TRBD2 might be the D (6 bases). Germline CDR1 reads SNHLY; CDR2 reads FYNNEI. This CDR3 has 15 residues. V was pared by 3 bases and J by 0 bases, with 12 bases between. In DNA, the CDR3 is TGTGCCAGCAGTGAGCGGGGACTCCCCTCCTACGAGCAGTACTTC. This encodes CASSERGLPSYEQYF. Variable domain in full (rest from reference TRBV2 and TRBJ2-7): EPEVTQTPSHQVTQMGQEVILRCVPISNHLYFYWYRQILGQKVEFLVSFYNNEISEKSEIFDDQFSVERPDGSNFTLKIRSTKLEDSAMYFCASSERGLPSYEQYFGPGTRLTVT.

A few counts support this clonotype. The gene calls are TRBV28 and TRBJ1-2; the match to TRBD1 covers 9 bases. Trimming at V came to 4 bases and at J to 3 bases, leaving 12 bases not matched to a gene. The germline V gene encodes CDR1 MDHEN and CDR2 SYDVKM. This CDR3 region has 17 residues. CDR3 loop: CASSSPGQGLGHYGYTF. The CDR3 DNA is TGTGCCAGCAGTTCCCCGGGACAGGGACTTGGTCACTATGGCTACACCTTC.

The chain links TRBV7-6 to TRBJ2-3, with TRBD1 matching over 7 bases. Trimming took 5 bases from V and 0 from J; bases not matched to a gene: 8. There are 16 residues in the CDR3. Per the germline V gene, CDR1 is SGHVS and CDR2 is FNYEAQ. CDR3 coding DNA: TGTGCCAGCAGCAGCTCAGGGGGAACTAGCACAGATACGCAGTATTTT. Translating it yields CASSSSGGTSTDTQYF.

The CDR3: CASSLGQEYSNQPQHF. The CDR3 coding sequence is TGTGCCAGCAGTTTGGGGCAGGAGTACAGCAATCAGCCCCAGCATTTT. This sequence joins TRBV12-3 or TRBV12-4 and TRBJ1-5, with D perhaps matching TRBD1 (5 bases). The CDR3 covers 16 residues. Trimming took 3 bases from V and 1 from J, leaving 13 bases between them.

The V gene is TRBV7-2, the J gene TRBJ2-7; 9 positions match TRBD2. CDR1 is SGHTA, CDR2 FQGNSA, per germline. Trimming at V came to 3 bases and at J to 2 bases, leaving 5 bases not matched to a gene. The CDR3 consists of 15 residues. The CDR3 DNA reads TGTGCCAGCAGCTTTAGCGGGAGCAAGACCTACGAGCAGTACTTC. It yields the protein CASSFSGSKTYEQYF.

This clonotype was detected only once. The CDR3 is CASSRPGTRNSPLHF. CDR3 bases: TGTGCCAGCAGTCGACCCGGGACACGGAATTCACCCCTCCACTTT. The chain employs TRBV6-2 or TRBV6-3 and TRBJ1-6; maybe TRBD1 (6 bases). CDR3 length equals 15 residues. Germline CDR1 reads MNHEY; CDR2 reads SVGEGT. V lost 5 bases and J lost 7, with 15 bases in between.

V and J are TRBV7-2 and TRBJ1-5; tentative D call: TRBD1 (5 bases). Per the germline V gene, CDR1 is SGHTA and CDR2 is FQGNSA. This CDR3 is built from 15 residues. The V and J ends lost 2 bases and 0 bases respectively, with 8 bases between them. The CDR3 nucleotides are TGTGCCAGCAGCTTACAGCAGGGTAGCAATCAGCCCCAGCATTTT. Its protein is CASSLQQGSNQPQHF.

This clonotype is medium-sized by share. The chain is built from TRBV12-3 or TRBV12-4 and TRBJ2-1, with 10 bases identical to TRBD2. V gave up 6 bases and J gave up 5 bases; unmatched junction bases: 4. The CDR3 spans 14 residues. CDR3 DNA sequence: TGTGCCAGCAGCCTAGGGACTAGCGACAATGAGCAGTTCTTC. This translates into CASSLGTSDNEQFF.

V is TRBV20-1 and J is TRBJ1-6; D is uncertain. Per the germline V gene, CDR1 is DFQATT and CDR2 is SNEGSKA (reference sequence). V lost 6 bases and J 6 bases, leaving 12 bases between the germline ends. This CDR3 region has 13 residues. In DNA, the CDR3 is TGCAGTGCCGTCGGACGGTTTAATTCACCCCTCCACTTT. Translation gives CSAVGRFNSPLHF.

The chain links TRBV15 to TRBJ2-7, with D perhaps assigned TRBD1 or TRBD2 (7 bases each). Per germline, CDR1 LNHNV and CDR2 YYDKDF (reference sequence). The V end lost 6 bases, the J end lost 4 bases, and 16 bases lay between the germline ends. CDR3 length: 14 amino acids. DNA for the CDR3: TGTGCCACCAGAGGGGGCGGGAGACGGTACGAGCAGTACTTC. Its translation is CATRGGGRRYEQYF.

The chain employs TRBV20-1 and TRBJ2-7; 10 positions agree with TRBD2. The CDR3 contains 19 residues. V was pared by 0 bases and J by 0 bases, with 14 bases of the junction left unmatched. Looked up from germline, CDR1 is DFQATT and CDR2 is SNEGSKA (reference sequence). DNA of the CDR3: TGCAGTGCTAGAGATATCCAAGAGACTAGCGGGCGTAGCTCCTACGAGCAGTACTTC. Amino acids: CSARDIQETSGRSSYEQYF.

This clonotype was seen a handful of times. The rearrangement joins TRBV25-1 to TRBJ1-2, with D possibly matching TRBD1 (5 bases). The CDR3 totals 16 residues. V lost 5 bases, J lost 2 bases, and 18 bases lay in between. Germline V gene data show CDR1 as MGHDK and CDR2 as SYGVNS. CDR3 sequence reads: CASSPGTPGGNYGYTF. CDR3 sequence (DNA): TGTGCCAGCAGTCCCGGGACTCCCGGTGGAAACTATGGCTACACCTTC.

The chain joins TRBV10-3 to TRBJ1-2, with D perhaps TRBD1 (5 bases). Per germline, CDR1 ENHRY and CDR2 SYGVKD. The CDR3 is 15 residues long. The V and J ends lost 6 bases and 5 bases respectively, with 19 bases between them. The CDR3 sequence: CAISPWEGRNYGYTF. In DNA form, the CDR3 reads TGTGCCATCAGCCCGTGGGAGGGGCGTAATTATGGCTACACCTTC.

The chain combines TRBV20-1 with TRBJ2-4, with D tentatively TRBD1 or TRBD2 (5 bases each). The CDR3 is 16 amino acids. V was cut by 5 bases and J by 7 bases, with 24 bases left in between. Germline CDR1 and CDR2: DFQATT and SNEGSKA (reference sequence). CDR3 DNA sequence: TGCAGTGCTCACTGGGGCCCTGAGGGTGTTCGGAACATTCAGTACTTC. It translates to CSAHWGPEGVRNIQYF.

The rearrangement joins TRBV7-9 to TRBJ2-3; D possibly matches TRBD1 or TRBD2 (5 bases each). The CDR3 has 13 amino acids. Trimming left V 1 base short and J 9 bases short, with 11 bases between. Germline V gene lookup returns CDR1 SEHNR and CDR2 FQNEAQ (reference sequence). CDR3 residues: CASSLEGRGTQYF. CDR3 coding DNA: TGTGCCAGCAGCTTAGAGGGGAGAGGGACGCAGTATTTT. The variable domain in full, with the rest retrieved from reference TRBV7-9 and TRBJ2-3, is DTGVSQNPRHKITKRGQNVTFRCDPISEHNRLYWYRQTLGQGPEFLTYFQNEAQLEKSRLLSDRFSAERPKGSFSTLEIQRTEQGDSAMYLCASSLEGRGTQYFGPGTRLTVL.

V is TRBV7-3 and J is TRBJ2-3; D tentatively fits TRBD1 or TRBD2 (7 bases each). Germline CDR1 reads SGHTA; CDR2 reads FQGTGA. The CDR3 has 12 amino acids. Deletions cut 4 bases from V and 11 bases from J, with 13 bases between. The DNA for the CDR3 is TGTGCCAGCAGCTCCCCAGGGGGGGGGCAGTATTTT. It encodes CASSSPGGGQYF.

This rearrangement joins TRBV20-1 to TRBJ1-1; D is perhaps TRBD1 (6 bases). The CDR3 is 15 amino acids. The germline gives CDR1 DFQATT, CDR2 SNEGSKA (reference sequence). V dropped 6 bases and J dropped 4 bases, with 21 bases sitting between them. CDR3 DNA sequence: TGCAGTGCCCCATGGGGGGGCGCCCCGGGCACTGAAGCTTTCTTT. This gives the protein CSAPWGGAPGTEAFF.

The chain links TRBV7-6 to TRBJ2-2; D gene ambiguous. Trimming removed 3 bases from V and 6 bases from J, with 11 bases in between. Germline V gene sequence: CDR1 SGHVS, CDR2 FNYEAQ. The CDR3 contains 14 residues. The CDR3 bases are TGTGCCAGCAGCTTGAACTCCCCCCCCGGGGAGCTGTTTTTT. Its protein is CASSLNSPPGELFF.

The CDR3, as DNA: TGTGCCAGTAGCCGGAGACAGGTCCCTCAGCCCCAGCATTTT. This gives the protein CASSRRQVPQPQHF. The chain joins TRBV19 to TRBJ1-5, with D possibly TRBD1 on 6 matching bases. CDR3 size: 14 residues. V shed 6 bases and J shed 6 bases, with 15 bases lying between them. In germline, CDR1 is LNHDA, CDR2 SQIVND (reference sequence). Full variable domain (outside the CDR3, taken from reference TRBV19 and TRBJ1-5): DGGITQSPKYLFRKEGQNVTLSCEQNLNHDAMYWYRQDPGQGLRLIYYSQIVNDFQKGDIAEGYSVSREKKESFPLTVTSAQKNPTAFYLCASSRRQVPQPQHFGDGTRLSIL.

J is TRBJ2-7 and V is TRBV27; D remains unclear. This CDR3 is built from 15 residues. V was clipped by 2 bases and J by 4 bases, with 15 bases between them. CDR1 and CDR2 (germline): MNHEY, SMNVEV (reference sequence). For the CDR3, the DNA is TGTGCCAGCAGTTTAGCCGTAGGAACAGAGTACGAGCAGTACTTC. This sequence encodes CASSLAVGTEYEQYF.

This clonotype qualifies as medium-sized. The rearrangement links TRBV28 to TRBJ1-2, with a possible D match to TRBD1 (5 bases). This CDR3 has 15 residues. The V gene lost 5 bases and the J gene lost 14 bases, with 27 bases spanning the gap. CDR1 is MDHEN, CDR2 SYDVKM, per germline. CDR3 sequence (DNA): TGTGCCAGCAGTCCAGACAGTATCAAACTAATGCGGCGGACCTTC. It translates to CASSPDSIKLMRRTF.

This rearrangement joins TRBV20-1 to TRBJ2-7; 7 bases map to TRBD2. In germline, CDR1 is DFQATT, CDR2 SNEGSKA (reference sequence). V dropped 5 bases and J dropped 4; count of bases not matched to a gene: 14. The CDR3 sequence is 15 residues long. Here the CDR3 reads CSADDFQRGRYEQYF. CDR3 DNA sequence: TGCAGTGCTGATGATTTCCAGCGGGGACGGTACGAGCAGTACTTC.

This clonotype has a handful of counts. V gene TRBV20-1 combines with J gene TRBJ1-5; D perhaps matches TRBD1 (6 bases). Germline assignment: CDR1 DFQATT and CDR2 SNEGSKA (reference sequence). V was clipped by 5 bases and J by 3 bases, with 11 bases between them. The CDR3 extends over 13 amino acids. CDR3 bases: TGCAGTGCTTTAGCAGGGGACAATCAGCCCCAGCATTTT. Protein product: CSALAGDNQPQHF.

This clonotype was counted a single time. The rearrangement uses TRBV7-8 and TRBJ1-1; no reliable D call. Germline V gene lookup returns CDR1 SGHVS and CDR2 FQNEAQ. V shed 1 base and J shed 4 bases, with 7 bases lying between them. The CDR3 runs to 13 residues. The CDR3 sequence is CASSLGGVTEAFF. The CDR3 DNA reads as TGTGCCAGCAGCTTAGGAGGCGTCACTGAAGCTTTCTTT.